This TCR beta chain was recovered during a study of shared clonotypes between healthy human individuals. The data were produced by immunoSEQ multiplex PCR, yet TCRdb's version contains in-frame clones alone and is incomplete. The data hold about 1.1 million clones, with about 84% observed a single time. V gave up 3 bases and J gave up 16 bases; unmatched junction bases: 14. The CDR3 is made up of 13 amino acids. CDR1 is GTSNPN and CDR2 is SVGIG in the germline V gene (reference sequence). The sequenced sample consisted of memory CD4+ T cells from PBMCs. Subset of the sample: CD45RA-negative fraction. The origin of this receptor is a man aged 18 to 30 in good health. Some clones in this sample may be carry-over from other donors' samples. V gene TRBV30 combines with J gene TRBJ1-4; 7 nucleotides agree with TRBD1. The CDR3 loop is CAWRRQGVPGEFF. The CDR3 region has the DNA TGTGCCTGGAGAAGGCAGGGGGTGCCAGGGGAGTTTTTT. The complete variable domain, with remaining parts taken from reference TRBV30 and TRBJ1-4, reads SQTIHQWPATLVQPVGSPLSLECTVEGTSNPNLYWYRQAAGRGLQLLFYSVGIGQISSEVPQNLSASRPQDRQFILSSKKLLLSDSGFYLCAWRRQGVPGEFFGSGTQLSVL.